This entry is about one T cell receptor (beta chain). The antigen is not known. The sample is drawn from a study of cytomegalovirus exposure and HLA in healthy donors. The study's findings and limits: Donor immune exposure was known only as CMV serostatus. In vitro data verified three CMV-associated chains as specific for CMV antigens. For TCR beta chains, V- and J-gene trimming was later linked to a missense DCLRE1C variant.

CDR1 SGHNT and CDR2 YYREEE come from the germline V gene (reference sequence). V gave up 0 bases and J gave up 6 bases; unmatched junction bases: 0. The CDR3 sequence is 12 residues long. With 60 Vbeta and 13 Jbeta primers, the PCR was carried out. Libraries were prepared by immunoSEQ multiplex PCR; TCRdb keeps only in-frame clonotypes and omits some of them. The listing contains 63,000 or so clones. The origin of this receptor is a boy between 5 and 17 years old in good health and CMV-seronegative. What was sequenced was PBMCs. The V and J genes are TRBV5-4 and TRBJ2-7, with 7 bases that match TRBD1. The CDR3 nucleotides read TGTGCCAGCAGCTTGGGGACAGGCGAGCAGTACTTC. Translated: CASSLGTGEQYF.